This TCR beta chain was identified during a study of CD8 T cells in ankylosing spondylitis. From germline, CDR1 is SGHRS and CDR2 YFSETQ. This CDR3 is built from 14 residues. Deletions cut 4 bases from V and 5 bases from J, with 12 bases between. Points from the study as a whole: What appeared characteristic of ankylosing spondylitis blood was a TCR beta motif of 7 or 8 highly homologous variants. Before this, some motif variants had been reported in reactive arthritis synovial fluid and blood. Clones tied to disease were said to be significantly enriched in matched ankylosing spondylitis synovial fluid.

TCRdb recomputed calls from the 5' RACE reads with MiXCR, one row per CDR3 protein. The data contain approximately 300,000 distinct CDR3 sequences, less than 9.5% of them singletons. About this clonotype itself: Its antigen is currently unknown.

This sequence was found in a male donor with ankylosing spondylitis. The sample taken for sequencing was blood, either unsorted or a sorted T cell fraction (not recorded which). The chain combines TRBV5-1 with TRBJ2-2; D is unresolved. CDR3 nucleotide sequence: TGCGCCAGCAGCCCAAAGGACGGGACCGGGGAGCTGTTTTTT. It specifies CASSPKDGTGELFF.